This T cell receptor (beta chain) was sequenced in a study of shared clonotypes between healthy human individuals. Overall study: Serving as donors were two women and a few men, whose ages spanned 18 to 49. Findings and limits, study-wide: The generation probabilities recorded for non-shared clonotypes fell below those of clonotypes shared by all four donors.

V lost 7 bases to trimming and J lost 5 bases, with 21 bases between them. The CDR3 runs 15 residues. The V gene's germline CDR1 is SGHNT and CDR2 YYREEE (reference sequence). The assay was immunoSEQ multiplex PCR, and TCRdb's table has in-frame clones only and misses some. The sample records 2 million to 2.5 million clones, 85% to 95% being singletons. Points on this clone: The antigen remains undetermined.

Material for sequencing was naive CD4+ T cells from PBMCs. Sample subset: CD45RA+ positively selected. The chain carries TRBV5-4 and TRBJ2-5; D possibly matches TRBD1 or TRBD2 (5 bases each). This TCR was sampled from a man in his late teens or twenties in good health. Some clones in this sample may be carry-over from other donors' samples. CDR3 nucleotides: TGTGCCAGCGGAGGAGTTGGGGCTTCGGGGGAGACCCAGTACTTC. Amino acids: CASGGVGASGETQYF. The full variable domain, rest sourced from reference TRBV5-4 and TRBJ2-5, is ETGVTQSPTHLIKTRGQQVTLRCSSQSGHNTVSWYQQALGQGPQFIFQYYREEENGRGNFPPRFSGLQFPNYSSELNVNALELDDSALYLCASGGVGASGETQYFGPGTRLLVL.